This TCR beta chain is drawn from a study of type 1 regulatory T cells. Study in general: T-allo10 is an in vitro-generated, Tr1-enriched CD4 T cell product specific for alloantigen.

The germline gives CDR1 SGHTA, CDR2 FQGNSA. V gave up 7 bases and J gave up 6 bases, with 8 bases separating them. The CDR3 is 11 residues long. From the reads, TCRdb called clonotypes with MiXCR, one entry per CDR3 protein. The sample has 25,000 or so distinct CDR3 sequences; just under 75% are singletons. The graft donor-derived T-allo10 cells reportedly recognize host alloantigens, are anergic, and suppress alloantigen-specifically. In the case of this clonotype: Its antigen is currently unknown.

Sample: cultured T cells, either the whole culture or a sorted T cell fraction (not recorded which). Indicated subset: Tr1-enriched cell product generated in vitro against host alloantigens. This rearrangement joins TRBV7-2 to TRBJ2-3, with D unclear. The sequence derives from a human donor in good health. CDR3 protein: CASTEIDTQYF. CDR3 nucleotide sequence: TGTGCCAGCACCGAGATCGATACGCAGTATTTT.